A selection of T cell receptor beta chains follows, all from one sample in a study of blood T cell repertoires in COVID-19. Produced via immunoSEQ multiplex PCR; TCRdb's table is partial and in-frame only. The table has 95,000 or so clones, around 80% seen once; the top ten hold about 24%. The specimen was peripheral blood. Source of these receptors: a human donor in a cohort sampled during active COVID-19. CDR3s leave out the opening cysteine and the closing phenylalanine or tryptophan. Only some rows state a clone size, as once, few, many or a class for expanded clones.

size: NA; V: TRBV7-3; CDR3: ASSASTTRTEAF
size: NA; V: TRBV5-8; CDR3: ASNLGGIGQPQH
size: NA; V: TRBV2; CDR3: ASSDGLGGDDEQF
size: once; V: TRBV2; CDR3: ASSEGTATTDTQY
size: once; V: TRBV6-1; CDR3: ASSELQTRAF
size: NA; V: TRBV19; CDR3: ASSIAPGPGNYGYT
size: NA; V: TRBV30; CDR3: AWRVGSGSTDTQY
size: NA; V: TRBV4-2; CDR3: ASSQDTGRNEQF
size: once; V: TRBV20-1; CDR3: SASMLGQVYSGNTIY
size: NA; V: TRBV20-1; CDR3: SAGLRDTQY
size: NA; V: TRBV27; CDR3: ASRQGGLAGVLTGELF
size: NA; V: TRBV5-8; CDR3: ASSLVRGGELF
size: NA; V: TRBV11-2; CDR3: ASSFGDTEAF
size: NA; V: TRBV7-8; CDR3: ASSFTGTGGDYEQY
size: NA; V: TRBV6-6; CDR3: ASSLVDRRDGYT
size: NA; V: TRBV28; CDR3: ASRKSHSGNTIY
size: NA; V: TRBV9; CDR3: ASSSNQGTINYGYT
size: NA; V: TRBV7-2; CDR3: ASSLDNNYGYT
size: NA; V: TRBV10-3; CDR3: AIRPEGARTDTQY
size: once; V: TRBV4-1; CDR3: ASSQAPRTYPNQPQH
size: once; V: TRBV2; CDR3: ASSRVQGANYGYT
size: NA; V: TRBV19; CDR3: ASTRPGRVLNEQF
size: once; V: TRBV6-5; CDR3: ASRGRQGTSEAF
size: NA; V: TRBV6-1; CDR3: ASSAQPLSSGNTIY
size: NA; V: TRBV5-4; CDR3: ASSSDRLPLNEQF
size: NA; V: TRBV5-4; CDR3: ASSRTGGASNGYT
size: few; V: TRBV27; CDR3: ASSSRGRGYTIY
size: once; V: TRBV5-1; CDR3: ASSFGQGSYGYT
size: once; V: TRBV6-5; CDR3: ASKGPNQPQH
size: few; V: TRBV2; CDR3: ATTGGQGTPNTEAF
size: few; V: TRBV19; CDR3: ASTTLQGWNYGYT
size: NA; V: TRBV7-2; CDR3: ASSAKPGTGTYEQY
size: few; V: TRBV5-1; CDR3: ASSPGNFLISGEKLF
size: NA; V: TRBV28; CDR3: AIGRSGQY
size: NA; V: TRBV11-2; CDR3: ASSLPTATSGSSYEQY
size: NA; V: TRBV2; CDR3: ASSDNGANNQPQH
size: once; V: TRBV12-3/TRBV12-4; CDR3: ASRPSGGNEQF